A single sample is the source of the 19 T cell receptor beta chains below, sequenced in a study of T cell responses to AZD1222 COVID-19 vaccine. TCRdb keeps only in-frame clones here, not all; method: immunoSEQ multiplex PCR. The table lists more than 110,000 clones, roughly 91% of them singletons, with 3.1% in the top ten. Here the sequenced sample was peripheral blood, taken 28 days after the second AZD1222 dose. These receptors originate from an adult who received the AZD1222 COVID-19 vaccine.

This clone was seen just once. The V and J genes are TRBV3-1 (or the pseudogene TRBV3-2) and TRBJ2-3, with TRBD1 as a possible D gene (6 bases). Trimming removed 0 bases at V and 8 bases at J, with 12 bases between. The CDR3 covers 14 residues. CDR1 is LGHDT and CDR2 is YNNKEL in the germline V gene (reference sequence). The CDR3 DNA reads TGTGCCAGCAGCCAAGATCCGGGACAACTTACGCAGTATTTT. This gives the protein CASSQDPGQLTQYF.

This rearrangement joins TRBV4-2 to TRBJ2-1; a weak D match, TRBD2 (7 bases). In germline, CDR1 is LGHNA, CDR2 YNFKEQ. This CDR3 is built from 16 residues. V was shortened by 0 bases and J by 2 bases, with 11 bases between the two germline ends. CDR3 in amino acids: CASSQDWRGPYNEQFF. The CDR3 bases are TGTGCCAGCAGCCAAGATTGGCGGGGGCCCTACAATGAGCAGTTCTTC.

The CDR3 DNA is TGTGCCAGCTCACCAAGAAGGACTGAAGAGACCCAGTACTTC. It specifies CASSPRRTEETQYF. This chain joins TRBV18 and TRBJ2-5; the D gene is possibly TRBD2 (5 bases). The germline CDR1 and CDR2 sequences are KGHSH and LQKENI. V was cut by 2 bases and J by 3 bases, with 10 bases left in between. This CDR3 is built from 14 residues.

V and J are TRBV21-1 and TRBJ2-7; the table's D call, TRBD2, was not checked against the DNA. TRBV21-1 is recorded as a pseudogene. CDR3 length: 14 amino acids. DNA of the CDR3: TGTGCCAGCAGTTTTCTGGGAGGCTCCTACGAGCAGTACTTC. This sequence encodes CASSFLGGSYEQYF.

This clone was observed a single time. This chain uses TRBV14 with TRBJ2-7; D is uncertain. CDR3 size: 13 residues. V was cut by 4 bases and J by 2 bases, with 9 bases left in between. CDR1 is SGHDN, CDR2 FVKESK, per germline. The CDR3 spells CASSRGGTYEQYF. Here the CDR3 DNA reads TGTGCCAGCAGCCGGGGTGGAACCTACGAGCAGTACTTC.

Within the sample, this clone is medium-sized. The gene calls are TRBV30 and TRBJ1-6; D may be TRBD1 (6 bases). Trimming cost V 5 bases and J 14 bases, with 22 bases left between them. The CDR3 runs 14 residues. Germline CDR1 and CDR2: GTSNPN and SVGIG (reference sequence). Here the CDR3 DNA reads TGTGCCTGGGGAACAGGGTTCGGGATTTGGGCCCTCCACTTT. Its translation is CAWGTGFGIWALHF.

The gene calls are TRBV30 and TRBJ1-3; possibly TRBD1 for D (5 bases). The V end lost 5 bases, the J end lost 0 bases, and 14 bases lay between the germline ends. The CDR3 runs to 15 residues. CDR1 is GTSNPN, CDR2 SVGIG, per germline (reference sequence). The CDR3 protein is CAWDPGQLSGNTIYF. The CDR3 DNA reads as TGTGCCTGGGACCCGGGGCAACTCTCTGGAAACACCATATATTTT.

The gene calls are TRBV12-5 and TRBJ1-2; possibly TRBD1 for D (6 bases). Germline values: CDR1 LGHNT, CDR2 FRNRAP. Between the trimmed V and J ends, which lost 2 bases and 5 bases, there was a span of 12 bases. The CDR3 runs to 14 residues. CDR3 bases: TGTGCTAGTGGTTTGATTAACACAGGGTATGGCTACACCTTC. This sequence encodes CASGLINTGYGYTF.

The chain combines TRBV7-2 with TRBJ1-6, with 8 bases fitting TRBD1. V shed 5 bases and J 11 bases; nucleotides not matched to a gene: 8. This CDR3 is built from 14 residues. Germline CDR1 is SGHTA and CDR2 is FQGNSA. CDR3 amino acids: CASSPGQGSAPLHF. In DNA, the CDR3 is TGTGCCAGCAGCCCCGGACAGGGTTCTGCACCCCTCCACTTT.

The V call is TRBV12-3 or TRBV12-4, the J call TRBJ2-3; D is ambiguous. The V end was cut by 8 bases, the J end by 3 bases, with 9 bases between. The CDR3 runs 12 residues. CDR3 amino acids: CASRLETDTQYF. The CDR3 coding sequence is TGTGCCAGCCGCTTAGAGACAGATACGCAGTATTTT.

This clone was observed once. In DNA form, the CDR3 reads TGTGCCAGCTCACCAACAGGATATCAGCCCCAGCATTTT. Its translation: CASSPTGYQPQHF. This rearrangement joins TRBV18 to TRBJ1-5; the D gene is possibly TRBD1 (5 bases). This CDR3 contains 13 residues. Trimming removed 2 bases at V and 5 bases at J, with 7 bases between. Germline lookup yields CDR1 KGHSH and CDR2 LQKENI.

This clone has just one count. The chain employs TRBV7-2 and TRBJ2-7, with TRBD2 matching 10 bases. The CDR3 covers 16 residues. CDR1 is SGHTA and CDR2 is FQGNSA in the germline V gene. J lost 4 bases, V lost 5 bases, and 11 bases had no gene match. This CDR3 is CASSRPSGRAYYEQYF. In nucleotides, the CDR3 is TGTGCCAGCAGCCGCCCAAGCGGGAGGGCCTATTACGAGCAGTACTTC.

The V gene is TRBV3-1 (or the pseudogene TRBV3-2), the J gene TRBJ2-7; D not certain. V was clipped by 4 bases and J by 2 bases, with 9 bases between them. Germline V CDR1 and CDR2: LGHDT, YNNKEL (reference sequence). The length of the CDR3 is 13 residues. The CDR3 region is CASSPNGPYEQYF. As DNA, the CDR3 is TGTGCCAGCAGCCCTAACGGTCCCTACGAGCAGTACTTC.

V is TRBV18 and J is TRBJ2-7, with 10 nucleotides matching TRBD2. Germline loops: CDR1 KGHSH, CDR2 LQKENI. V trimming: 2 bases; J trimming: 4 bases; junction bases outside the gene matches: 8. There are 16 residues in the CDR3. The DNA of the CDR3 is TGTGCCAGCTCACCAGACTTGCTAGCGGGAGTTTACGAGCAGTACTTC. Its protein product is CASSPDLLAGVYEQYF.

This clone came up a few times. The chain combines TRBV5-5 with TRBJ2-2; 10 bases are shared with TRBD2. The V gene's germline CDR1 is SGHKS and CDR2 YYEKEE (reference sequence). CDR3 length: 18 residues. V was pared by 0 bases and J by 2 bases, with 7 bases of the junction left unmatched. The CDR3 coding sequence is TGTGCCAGCAGCTTGGCCCCTAGCGGGAGACCTAACACCGGGGAGCTGTTTTTT. Translated: CASSLAPSGRPNTGELFF.

The genes are TRBV13 and TRBJ2-3, with D perhaps TRBD2 (5 bases). The ends were cut back, 5 bases at V and 4 bases at J, with 10 bases in the middle. This CDR3 is 13 amino acids long. In germline, CDR1 is PRHDT, CDR2 FYEKMQ (reference sequence). The CDR3 region has the DNA TGTGCCAGCAGCAAGCGGCCGGCAGATACGCAGTATTTT. This sequence encodes CASSKRPADTQYF. The full variable domain, its missing parts supplied by reference TRBV13 and TRBJ2-3, is AAGVIQSPRHLIKEKRETATLKCYPIPRHDTVYWYQQGPGQDPQFLISFYEKMQSDKGSIPDRFSAQQFSDYHSELNMSSLELGDSALYFCASSKRPADTQYFGPGTRLTVL.

Details on this clone: One end of the junction fails to match germline, which may point to a read error. The genes are TRBV7-7 and TRBJ2-3; D may match TRBD1 or TRBD2 (6 bases each). CDR1 is SSHAT and CDR2 is FNYEAQ in the germline V gene (reference sequence). The CDR3 has 16 residues. CDR3 in amino acids: CASSSEPRGGTDTQYF. The CDR3 DNA follows: TGTGCTAGCAGCTCCGAACCCAGAGGGGGGACAGATACGCAGTATTTT.

The chain employs TRBV7-8 and TRBJ2-6; TRBD1 matches at 10 bases. The V and J ends lost 5 bases and 2 bases, in that order; junction bases with no gene match: 12. Germline CDR1 reads SGHVS; CDR2 reads FQNEAQ. CDR3 length equals 19 residues. The CDR3 sequence is CASSPSGTGVRAGANVLTF. Written as DNA, the CDR3 is TGTGCCAGCAGCCCTTCCGGGACAGGGGTTAGGGCTGGGGCCAACGTCCTGACTTTC.

The gene calls are TRBV28 and TRBJ2-1, with 7 bases matching TRBD2. This CDR3 spans 14 amino acids. J was trimmed by 8 bases and V by 10 bases; bases with no gene match: 14. Germline V gene lookup returns CDR1 MDHEN and CDR2 SYDVKM. For the CDR3, the DNA is TGTGCCACATATTGGGGGGGGAGAGGGTATGAGCAGTTCTTC. Its protein is CATYWGGRGYEQFF. The full variable domain, in which reference TRBV28 and TRBJ2-1 provide the parts outside the CDR3, is DVKVTQSSRYLVKRTGEKVFLECVQDMDHENMFWYRQDPGLGLRLIYFSYDVKMKEKGDIPEGYSVSREKKERFSLILESASTNQTSMYLCATYWGGRGYEQFFGPGTRLTVL.